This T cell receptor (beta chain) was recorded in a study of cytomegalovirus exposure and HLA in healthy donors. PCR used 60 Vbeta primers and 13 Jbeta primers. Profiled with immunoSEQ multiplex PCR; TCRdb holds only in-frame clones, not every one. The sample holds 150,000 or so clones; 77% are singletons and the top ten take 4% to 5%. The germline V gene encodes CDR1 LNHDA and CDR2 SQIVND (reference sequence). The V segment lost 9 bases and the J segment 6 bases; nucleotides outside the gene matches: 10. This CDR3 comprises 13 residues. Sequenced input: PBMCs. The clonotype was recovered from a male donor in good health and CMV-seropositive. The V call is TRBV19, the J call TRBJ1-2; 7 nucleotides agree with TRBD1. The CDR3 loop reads CASQDSDRDGYTF. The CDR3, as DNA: TGTGCCAGCCAAGACTCCGACAGGGATGGCTACACCTTC.